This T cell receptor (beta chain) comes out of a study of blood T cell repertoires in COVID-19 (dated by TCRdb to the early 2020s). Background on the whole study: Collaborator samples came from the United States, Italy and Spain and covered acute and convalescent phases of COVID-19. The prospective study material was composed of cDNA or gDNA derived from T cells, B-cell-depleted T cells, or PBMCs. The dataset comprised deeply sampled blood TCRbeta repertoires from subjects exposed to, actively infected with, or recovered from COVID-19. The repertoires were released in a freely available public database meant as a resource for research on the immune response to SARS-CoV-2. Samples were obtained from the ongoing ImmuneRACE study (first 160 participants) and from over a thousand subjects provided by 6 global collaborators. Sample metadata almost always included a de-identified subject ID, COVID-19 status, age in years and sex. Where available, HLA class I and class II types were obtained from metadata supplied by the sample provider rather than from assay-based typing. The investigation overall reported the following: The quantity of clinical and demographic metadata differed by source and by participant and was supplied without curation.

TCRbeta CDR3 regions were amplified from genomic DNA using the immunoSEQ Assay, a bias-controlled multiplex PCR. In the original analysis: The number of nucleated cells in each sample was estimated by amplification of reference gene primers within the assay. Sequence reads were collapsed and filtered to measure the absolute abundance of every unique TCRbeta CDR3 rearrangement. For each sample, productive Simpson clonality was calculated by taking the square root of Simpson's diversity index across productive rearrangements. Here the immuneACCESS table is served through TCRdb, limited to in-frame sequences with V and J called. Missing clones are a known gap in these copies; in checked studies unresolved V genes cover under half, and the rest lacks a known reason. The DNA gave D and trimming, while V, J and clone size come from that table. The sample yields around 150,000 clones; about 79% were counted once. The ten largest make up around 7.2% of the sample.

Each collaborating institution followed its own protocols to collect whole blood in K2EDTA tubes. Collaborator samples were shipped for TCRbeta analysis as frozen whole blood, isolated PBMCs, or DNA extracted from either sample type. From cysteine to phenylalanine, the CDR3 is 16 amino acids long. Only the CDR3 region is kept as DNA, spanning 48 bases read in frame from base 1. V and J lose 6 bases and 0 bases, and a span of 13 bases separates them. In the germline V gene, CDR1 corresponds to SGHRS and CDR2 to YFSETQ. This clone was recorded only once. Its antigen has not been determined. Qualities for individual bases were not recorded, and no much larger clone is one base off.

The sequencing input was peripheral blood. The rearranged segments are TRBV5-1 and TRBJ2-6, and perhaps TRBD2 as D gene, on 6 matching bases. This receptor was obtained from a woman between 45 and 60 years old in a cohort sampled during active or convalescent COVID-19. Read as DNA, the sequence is TGCGCCAGCAAGGCAGGGAGGTTCTCTGGGGCCAACGTCCTGACTTTC. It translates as CASKAGRFSGANVLTF.